The sequence of this T cell receptor (beta chain) was determined in a study of shared clonotypes between healthy human individuals. Study summary: CD8 memory received one plate per donor, CD8 naive two, CD4 memory three and CD4 naive three. Study results and caveats: All-four-donor shared clonotypes had higher generation probabilities than non-shared clonotypes did.

V gave up 5 bases and J gave up 0 bases; unmatched junction bases: 2. Germline V gives CDR1 SGHNT, CDR2 YYREEE (reference sequence). CDR3 length: 15 amino acids. Data came from immunoSEQ multiplex PCR; TCRdb stores just in-frame clones and leaves some out. The sample records fewer than 1 million clones, about 97% being singletons. As for this clone: Antigen specificity is unknown.

Naivety among CD8 cells was defined by CD45RO negativity and positive CCR7 selection, thereby excluding terminally differentiated effector memory CD45RA+ cells. Nashville, Tennessee was home to all donors, each a Caucasian adult. The J gene is TRBJ2-2, the V gene TRBV5-4; TRBD1 aligns across 9 bases. This TCR was recovered from a man aged 30 to 45 in good health. Sequenced: naive CD8+ T cells sorted from blood. CDR3: CASRRQGANTGELFF. DNA of the CDR3: TGTGCCAGCAGGCGACAGGGGGCGAACACCGGGGAGCTGTTTTTT.